The T cell receptor (beta chain) described here comes from a study of response to subunit inactivated influenza vaccine. The CDR3 runs 14 residues. Germline V gives CDR1 KGHDR, CDR2 SFDVKD. Germline trimming cut 7 bases from V and 12 bases from J; bases unmatched to any gene: 11. TCRdb redid the calling of the RT-PCR reads with MiXCR, one entry per CDR3 protein. Of around 790,000 distinct CDR3 sequences listed, 21% are singletons. The source was PBMCs from blood, collected around 5 days after vaccination. The TCR was taken from a man between 45 and 60 years old who received an inactivated influenza vaccine. The chain joins TRBV24-1 to TRBJ2-1, with TRBD1 matching over 10 bases. The CDR3 nucleotides are TGTGCCACCAGCGCGACAGGGGGCTATCATGGGCAGTTCTTC. It codes for CATSATGGYHGQFF.